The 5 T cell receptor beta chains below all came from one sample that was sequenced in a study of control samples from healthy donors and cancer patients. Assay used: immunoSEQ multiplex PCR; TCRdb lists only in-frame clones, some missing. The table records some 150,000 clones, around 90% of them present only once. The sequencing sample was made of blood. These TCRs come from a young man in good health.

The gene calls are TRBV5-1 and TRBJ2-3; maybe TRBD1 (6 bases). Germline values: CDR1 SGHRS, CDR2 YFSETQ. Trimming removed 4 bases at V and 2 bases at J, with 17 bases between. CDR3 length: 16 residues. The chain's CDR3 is CASSANPGQTTDTQYF. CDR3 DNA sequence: TGCGCCAGCAGCGCTAATCCGGGACAAACCACAGATACGCAGTATTTT.

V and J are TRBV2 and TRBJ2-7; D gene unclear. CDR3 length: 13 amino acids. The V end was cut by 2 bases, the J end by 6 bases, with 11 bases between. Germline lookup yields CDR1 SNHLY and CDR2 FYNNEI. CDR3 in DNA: TGTGCCAGCAGTGAACTATTCCCATCCGAGCAGTACTTC. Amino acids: CASSELFPSEQYF.

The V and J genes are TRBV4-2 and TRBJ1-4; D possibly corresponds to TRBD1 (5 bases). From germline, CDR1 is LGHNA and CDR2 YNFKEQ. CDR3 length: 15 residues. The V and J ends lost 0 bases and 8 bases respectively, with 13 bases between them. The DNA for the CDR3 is TGTGCCAGCAGCCAAGATCTAGGGACTCGGGAAAAACTGTTTTTT. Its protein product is CASSQDLGTREKLFF.

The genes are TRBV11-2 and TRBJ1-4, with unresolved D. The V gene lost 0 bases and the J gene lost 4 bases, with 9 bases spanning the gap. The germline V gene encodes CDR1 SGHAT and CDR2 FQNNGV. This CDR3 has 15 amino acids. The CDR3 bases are TGTGCCAGCAGCTTAGATTCAGCTTATAATGAAAAACTGTTTTTT. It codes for CASSLDSAYNEKLFF.

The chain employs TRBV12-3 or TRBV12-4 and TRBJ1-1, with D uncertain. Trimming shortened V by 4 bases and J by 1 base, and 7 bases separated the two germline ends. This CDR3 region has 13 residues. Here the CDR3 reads CASSYDTNTEAFF. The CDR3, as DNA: TGTGCCAGCAGTTACGACACGAACACTGAAGCTTTCTTT.